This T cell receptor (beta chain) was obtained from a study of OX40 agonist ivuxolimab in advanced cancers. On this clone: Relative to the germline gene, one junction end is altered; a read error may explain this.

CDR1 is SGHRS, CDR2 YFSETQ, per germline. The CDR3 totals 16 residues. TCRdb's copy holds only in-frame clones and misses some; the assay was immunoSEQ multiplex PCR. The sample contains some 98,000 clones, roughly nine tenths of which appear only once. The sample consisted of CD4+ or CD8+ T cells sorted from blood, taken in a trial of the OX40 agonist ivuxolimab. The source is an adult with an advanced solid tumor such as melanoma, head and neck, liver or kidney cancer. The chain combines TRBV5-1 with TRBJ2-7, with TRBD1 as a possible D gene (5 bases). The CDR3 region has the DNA TGCGCCAACAGCTTGGGGCCCTCAGACGCATCCTACGAGCAGTACTTC. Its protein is CANSLGPSDASYEQYF.